These 20 T cell receptor beta chains came from one sample sequenced in a study. Sequencing was performed with immunoSEQ multiplex PCR; in TCRdb, only in-frame clones are kept and a portion is missing. This table holds some 70,000 clones, about 93% found once. The sequencing sample was made of PBMCs. These receptors were taken from a man aged 35-49 years with rheumatoid arthritis.

This chain connects TRBV2 to TRBJ1-6, with TRBD1 matching 7 bases. V shed 6 bases, J shed 3 bases, and the junction held 8 bases outside the gene matches. Germline CDR1 is SNHLY and CDR2 is FYNNEI. The CDR3 covers 16 residues. CDR3 coding DNA: TGTGCCAGCAGCCCATTGGGGACAGTCTATAATTCACCCCTCCACTTT. This gives the protein CASSPLGTVYNSPLHF.

The CDR3 sequence: CASSLIRGAASISGANVLTF. In DNA, the CDR3 is TGTGCCAGCAGTTTAATAAGGGGGGCAGCCTCGATCTCTGGGGCCAACGTCCTGACTTTC. The gene calls are TRBV28 and TRBJ2-6, with D perhaps matching TRBD1 or TRBD2 (6 bases each). Germline V lookup: CDR1 MDHEN, CDR2 SYDVKM. The V end lost 2 bases, the J end lost 0 bases, and 20 bases lay between the germline ends. CDR3 length: 20 amino acids.

V is TRBV5-1 and J is TRBJ1-6; D is unclear. V was shortened by 6 bases and J by 7 bases, with 11 bases between the two germline ends. CDR3 length: 13 amino acids. CDR1 and CDR2 (germline): SGHRS, YFSETQ. The CDR3 reads CASTRTVNSPLHF. In nucleotides, the CDR3 is TGCGCCAGCACGAGAACGGTGAATTCACCCCTCCACTTT. Full variable domain (missing parts from reference TRBV5-1 and TRBJ1-6): KAGVTQTPRYLIKTRGQQVTLSCSPISGHRSVSWYQQTPGQGLQFLFEYFSETQRNKGNFPGRFSGRQFSNSRSEMNVSTLELGDSALYLCASTRTVNSPLHFGNGTRLTVT.

DNA of the CDR3: TGTGCCAGCAGCCTGCTAGGGACTAGCGGGAGGGTTAATGAGCAGTTCTTC. Translated: CASSLLGTSGRVNEQFF. The chain joins TRBV7-3 to TRBJ2-1, with TRBD2 matching 16 bases. V shed 5 bases and J 7 bases; nucleotides not matched to a gene: 8. The germline gives CDR1 SGHTA, CDR2 FQGTGA. The CDR3 has 17 residues.

The J gene is TRBJ2-1, the V gene TRBV29-1; perhaps D is TRBD1 or TRBD2 (6 bases each). The CDR3 is made up of 12 amino acids. CDR1 and CDR2 from the germline V gene are SQVTM and ANQGSEA. CDR3: CSGASSYNEQFF. CDR3 coding DNA: TGCTCGGGGGCGAGCTCCTACAATGAGCAGTTCTTC.

J is TRBJ2-2 and V is TRBV19; D is ambiguous. The CDR3 consists of 13 residues. Germline values: CDR1 LNHDA, CDR2 SQIVND (reference sequence). V lost 6 bases and J lost 7, with 12 bases in between. The CDR3 sequence is CASSTRLNGELFF. CDR3 DNA sequence: TGTGCCAGTAGCACTCGTTTGAACGGGGAGCTGTTTTTT.

This clone has a single count. This sequence joins TRBV4-2 and TRBJ2-7; no firm D call. Between the trimmed V and J ends, which lost 2 bases and 3 bases, there was a span of 14 bases. CDR1 is LGHNA and CDR2 is YNFKEQ in the germline V gene. This CDR3 has 15 amino acids. For the CDR3, the DNA is TGTGCCAGCAGCCAATGGACCCCCACGTTCTACGAGCAGTACTTC. Translating it yields CASSQWTPTFYEQYF.

The rearrangement uses TRBV6-4 and TRBJ2-1, with TRBD2 matching 11 bases. Trimming took 2 bases from V and 6 from J; bases not matched to a gene: 0. CDR1 and CDR2 (germline): MRHNA, SNTAGT. The CDR3 loop spans 14 amino acids. Here the CDR3 DNA reads TGTGCCAGCAGTGACGGGACTAGCGGCAATGAGCAGTTCTTC. It is translated as CASSDGTSGNEQFF.

The chain has TRBV5-1 and TRBJ2-7; a weak D match, TRBD1 (6 bases). V was trimmed by 6 bases and J by 6 bases, leaving 16 bases between them. The CDR3 sequence is 13 residues long. Germline V lookup: CDR1 SGHRS, CDR2 YFSETQ. The CDR3 loop reads CASTVGTRSEQYF. The CDR3 bases are TGCGCCAGCACAGTCGGGACAAGGAGCGAGCAGTACTTC.

This clone has a single count. The chain joins TRBV7-9 to TRBJ2-4, with a tentative D call TRBD2 (7 bases). This CDR3 contains 16 residues. Germline CDR1 is SEHNR and CDR2 is FQNEAQ (reference sequence). Trimming removed 7 bases at V and 9 bases at J, with 25 bases between. CDR3: CASIPLGGAGFSIQYF. The CDR3 nucleotides are TGTGCCAGCATCCCGTTAGGGGGGGCCGGTTTTAGCATTCAGTACTTC.

This clone has a single count. The V and J genes are TRBV5-1 and TRBJ1-6; no definite D call. This CDR3 comprises 14 residues. The germline CDR1 and CDR2 sequences are SGHRS and YFSETQ. The V end lost 0 bases, the J end lost 7 bases, and 8 bases lay between the germline ends. CDR3 region: CASSLEGQNSPLHF. CDR3 DNA sequence: TGCGCCAGCAGCTTGGAAGGCCAGAATTCACCCCTCCACTTT.

This clone came up once. The chain carries TRBV10-3 and TRBJ1-2; D unresolved. This CDR3 region has 12 residues. V shed 9 bases and J shed 2 bases, with 10 bases lying between them. CDR1 and CDR2 (germline): ENHRY, SYGVKD. Here the CDR3 reads CAIQAVNYGYTF. CDR3 in DNA: TGTGCCATTCAGGCCGTAAACTATGGCTACACCTTC.

The chain joins TRBV7-9 to TRBJ1-4, with TRBD1 identical over 8 bases. The CDR3 consists of 18 residues. J lost 0 bases, V lost 4 bases, and 10 bases had no gene match. Germline lookup yields CDR1 SEHNR and CDR2 FQNEAQ (reference sequence). Written as DNA, the CDR3 is TGTGCCAGCAGCTCCTTGACAGGGGCCAACCCAACTAATGAAAAACTGTTTTTT. Its protein is CASSSLTGANPTNEKLFF.

The chain links TRBV7-2 to TRBJ1-1; D may be TRBD1 (6 bases). V lost 6 bases and J lost 1, with 18 bases in between. The germline CDR1 and CDR2 sequences are SGHTA and FQGNSA. The length of the CDR3 is 16 residues. CDR3 DNA sequence: TGTGCCAGCAGGCCACAGGGTGGTGTTGGGAACACTGAAGCTTTCTTT. Translated: CASRPQGGVGNTEAFF.

This clone was detected once. J is TRBJ1-3 and V is TRBV5-1; D remains ambiguous. The CDR3 is 14 amino acids. Germline CDR1 reads SGHRS; CDR2 reads YFSETQ. V was clipped by 2 bases and J by 4 bases, with 10 bases between them. The CDR3 DNA sequence: TGCGCCAGCAGCTTACAAGGGCTCGGAAACACCATATATTTT. Translated: CASSLQGLGNTIYF. The variable domain in full, completed from reference TRBV5-1 and TRBJ1-3, reads KAGVTQTPRYLIKTRGQQVTLSCSPISGHRSVSWYQQTPGQGLQFLFEYFSETQRNKGNFPGRFSGRQFSNSRSEMNVSTLELGDSALYLCASSLQGLGNTIYFGEGSWLTVV.

The chain carries TRBV7-2 and TRBJ1-1; 12 bases align to TRBD1. The ends lost 0 bases at V and 12 bases at J; junction bases unmatched: 8. The length of the CDR3 is 15 residues. From germline, CDR1 is SGHTA and CDR2 FQGNSA. The CDR3 protein is CASSLASGTGGAPFF. The DNA of the CDR3 is TGTGCCAGCAGCTTAGCATCCGGGACAGGGGGCGCGCCTTTCTTT.

The chain uses TRBV7-6 and TRBJ2-1; no definite D call. The CDR3 is made up of 15 amino acids. CDR1 and CDR2 (germline): SGHVS, FNYEAQ. The V end lost 1 base, the J end lost 6 bases, and 13 bases lay between the germline ends. The CDR3 DNA is TGTGCCAGCAGCTTAGTAGGCGCGGACGCCAATGAGCAGTTCTTC. Translated, it gives CASSLVGADANEQFF.

The gene calls are TRBV18 and TRBJ2-3; tentative D call: TRBD1 (5 bases). CDR1 and CDR2 (germline): KGHSH, LQKENI. The CDR3 has 17 amino acids. Trimming cost V 6 bases and J 6 bases, with 25 bases left between them. The DNA of the CDR3 is TGTGCCAGCTCCCAGGGCAGCCCGGGCTTCCGAAGGGATACGCAGTATTTT. It yields the protein CASSQGSPGFRRDTQYF.

The chain is built from TRBV29-1 and TRBJ1-1; 9 bases are a match to TRBD1. The V and J ends lost 7 bases and 0 bases, in that order; junction bases with no gene match: 3. Germline V gene lookup returns CDR1 SQVTM and CDR2 ANQGSEA. CDR3 size: 13 residues. The CDR3 is CSGRQGVNTEAFF. The CDR3 coding sequence is TGCAGCGGTCGACAGGGGGTGAACACTGAAGCTTTCTTT.

The chain has TRBV24-1 and TRBJ2-1; perhaps D is TRBD1 or TRBD2 (5 bases each). V gave up 4 bases and J gave up 6 bases, with 30 bases separating them. Per germline, CDR1 KGHDR and CDR2 SFDVKD. The length of the CDR3 is 20 residues. CDR3 DNA: TGTGCCACCAGTGACTCGGGGTTCTTGGGGCCGGGTGGACATCGCAATGAGCAGTTCTTC. This translates into CATSDSGFLGPGGHRNEQFF.